This T cell receptor (beta chain) was recorded in a study of control samples from healthy donors and cancer patients (dated by TCRdb to about 2020). V is pared back by 1 base and J by 3 bases, with 7 bases lying between the germline termini. Counted from cysteine to phenylalanine, this CDR3 has 14 amino acids. Only the CDR3 part of the read is kept: 42 bases, read in frame from the first base. Looking up the germline V gene yields CDR1 SGHRS and CDR2 YFSETQ. The library was produced with the immunoSEQ multiplex PCR assay. What TCRdb holds here is the immuneACCESS table cut down to in-frame rearrangements. Part of the clones is not present; checked against another copy, under half of the missing clones reflect an unresolved V gene, and the others are unexplained. The sample includes around 200,000 clones, with 91% observed a single time. The ten largest clones add up to approximately 1.5% of the sample.

To note about this clone: The antigen this receptor binds is unknown. Within one base of it there is no much larger clone, and no base qualities were kept.

This receptor was identified in a woman aged 25 to 39 in good health. This sequence uses TRBV5-1 and TRBJ1-4, with no D gene named confidently. Sequenced: blood. The CDR3 region: CASSLPPPNEKLFF. Read as DNA, the sequence is TGCGCCAGCAGCTTGCCGCCACCTAATGAAAAACTGTTTTTT. This CDR3, with the reference TRBV5-1 and TRBJ1-4 proteins standing in past its ends, gives the full variable domain KAGVTQTPRYLIKTRGQQVTLSCSPISGHRSVSWYQQTPGQGLQFLFEYFSETQRNKGNFPGRFSGRQFSNSRSEMNVSTLELGDSALYLCASSLPPPNEKLFFGSGTQLSVL.